This TCR beta chain was sequenced during a study of regulatory T cells in long-lasting Graves disease. This CDR3 contains 16 residues. V lost 5 bases to trimming and J lost 5 bases; unmatched junction nucleotides: 11. Through Arm-PCR of CDR3 regions and iRepertoire HTBI primers, TCR beta libraries were built. Each CDR3 protein is one row after TCRdb ran MiXCR on the multiplex PCR reads. The sample lists around 400,000 distinct CDR3 sequences; around a sixth were seen once. Study-level findings and limits: Comparison showed that persistent patients shared more public clonotypes (about 2,800) than new patients (around 1,000). Under persistent disease, TRBV28, TRBJ1-2 and TRBJ2-5 were used preferentially. Analysis covered peripheral blood alone, not thyroid tissue.

Described time point: newly diagnosed GD, antithyroid drugs for less than 3 months. Generation of the TCR library employed RNA extracted from PBMCs. American Thyroid Association guidelines defined Graves' disease diagnosis. This clonotype was observed many times. Its antigen is not identified. This TCR came from a female donor with Graves disease. Sequenced material: peripheral blood mononuclear cells (PBMCs), taken at new diagnosis, from a patient treated with antithyroid drugs. The rearrangement joins TRBV12-3 or TRBV12-4 to TRBJ2-2, with TRBD1 matching over 7 bases. CDR3 in amino acids: CASSPPGTVTTGELFF. The DNA of the CDR3 is TGTGCCAGCAGTCCCCCCGGGACAGTGACTACCGGGGAGCTGTTTTTT.